This TCR beta chain was identified in a study of blood T cells in healthy people across ages. General study results and limits: Among T cells, TCR beta diversity per million cells dropped roughly linearly as age rose. Higher diversity and more naive CD4+ cells were features of long-lived donors, compared to aged donors. Changes in expanded clonotypes were possibly confounded, as the CMV status of donors was unknown.

Then a second PCR, running about 6 to 12 cycles, was carried out with a sample-barcoded 5' primer and a J-beta primer mix. MiXCR, run by TCRdb on the 5' RACE reads, gives a single entry per CDR3 protein. Of around 1.5 million distinct CDR3 sequences listed, roughly 32% were seen once; the top ten hold approximately 11%. V was pared by 8 bases and J by 2 bases, with 11 bases between. The germline V gene encodes CDR1 LNHNV and CDR2 YYDKDF (reference sequence). The CDR3 contains 13 residues. This clonotype was recorded many times. Its target is unknown. The specimen was blood. The receptor was isolated from a woman between 25 and 40 years old in good health. The rearrangement uses TRBV15 and TRBJ2-3, with a weak D call TRBD2 (5 bases). The CDR3 bases are TGTGCCACCGGTGAGCGGTCCACAGATACGCAGTATTTT. Amino acid sequence: CATGERSTDTQYF.